What follows describes a single T cell receptor beta chain. This entry comes from a study of graft-versus-host responses after intestinal transplantation. Trimming removed 0 bases at V and 2 bases at J, with 11 bases between. The CDR3 is made up of 15 amino acids. Germline lookup yields CDR1 SGHRS and CDR2 YFSETQ. Sequencing was performed with immunoSEQ multiplex PCR; in TCRdb, only in-frame clones are kept and a portion is missing. The sample yields fewer than 45,000 clones, 90% to 95% seen once. J is TRBJ2-5 and V is TRBV5-1; TRBD1 is a possible D gene (6 bases). The receptor comes from a human patient who received an intestinal transplant, so some T cells may come from the graft donor. The source material was PBMCs, sampled 524 days after transplant. The CDR3 bases are TGCGCCAGCAGCTTGGCCAACAGGGATCAAGAGACCCAGTACTTC. Protein product: CASSLANRDQETQYF.